This T cell receptor (beta chain) was identified during a study of T cells in women clearing cervical HPV infection. The wider study: Control women cleared a single incident HPV16 infection within 12 months.

Germline V gene data show CDR1 as LNHDA and CDR2 as SQIVND (reference sequence). CDR3 length equals 13 residues. Trimming took off 10 bases at V and 5 bases at J, with 15 bases between the two ends. A note on this clone: The read falls 3 residues short of the CDR3 end, and the missing part is taken from the germline J gene.

Profiled with immunoSEQ multiplex PCR; TCRdb holds only in-frame clones, not every one. Found here are around 38,000 clones; the top ten clones hold 7% to 9.5%. Material: blood buffy coat. The origin of this receptor is a woman between 18 and 75 years old with a cervical HPV16 infection that either progressed to CIN3+ or cleared (not recorded which). J is TRBJ2-1 and V is TRBV19; possible D gene TRBD2, 6 bases. CDR3 sequence reads: CATRREFDNEQFF. CDR3 bases read: TGTGCCACCAGGCGGGAATTTGACAATGAG.